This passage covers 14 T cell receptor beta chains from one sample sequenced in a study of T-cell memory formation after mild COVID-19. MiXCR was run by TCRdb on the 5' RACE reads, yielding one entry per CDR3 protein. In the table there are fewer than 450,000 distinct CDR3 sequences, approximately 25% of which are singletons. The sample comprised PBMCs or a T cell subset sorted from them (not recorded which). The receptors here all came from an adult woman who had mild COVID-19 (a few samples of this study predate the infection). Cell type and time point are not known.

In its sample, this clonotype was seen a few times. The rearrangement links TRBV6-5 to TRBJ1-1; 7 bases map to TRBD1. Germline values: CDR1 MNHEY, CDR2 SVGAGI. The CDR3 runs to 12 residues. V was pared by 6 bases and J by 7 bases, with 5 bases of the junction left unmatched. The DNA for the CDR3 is TGTGCCAGCAGCCTCCGGGACAGTGAAGCTTTCTTT. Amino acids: CASSLRDSEAFF.

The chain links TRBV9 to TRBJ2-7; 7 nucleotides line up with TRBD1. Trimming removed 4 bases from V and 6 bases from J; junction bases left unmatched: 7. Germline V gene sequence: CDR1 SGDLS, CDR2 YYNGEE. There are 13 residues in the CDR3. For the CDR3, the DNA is TGTGCCAGCAGCCCGTTTACAGGGGTCGAGCAGTACTTC. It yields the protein CASSPFTGVEQYF.

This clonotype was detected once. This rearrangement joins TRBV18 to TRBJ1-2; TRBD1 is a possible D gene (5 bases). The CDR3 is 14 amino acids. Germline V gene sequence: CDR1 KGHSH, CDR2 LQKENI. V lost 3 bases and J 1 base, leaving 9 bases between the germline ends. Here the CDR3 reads CASSPTVLNYGYTF. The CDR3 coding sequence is TGTGCCAGCTCACCGACAGTACTTAACTATGGCTACACCTTC.

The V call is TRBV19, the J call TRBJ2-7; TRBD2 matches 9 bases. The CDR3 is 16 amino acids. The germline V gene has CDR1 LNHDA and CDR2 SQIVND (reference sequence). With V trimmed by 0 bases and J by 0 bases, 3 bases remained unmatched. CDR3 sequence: CASSIDQREDSYEQYF. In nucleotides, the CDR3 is TGTGCCAGTAGTATAGATCAGCGGGAGGACTCCTACGAGCAGTACTTC.

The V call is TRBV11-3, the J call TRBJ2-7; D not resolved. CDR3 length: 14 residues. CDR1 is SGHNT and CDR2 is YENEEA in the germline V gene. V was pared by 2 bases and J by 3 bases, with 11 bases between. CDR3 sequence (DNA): TGTGCCAGCAGCTTACCTTCCCAGTTCTACGAGCAGTACTTC. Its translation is CASSLPSQFYEQYF.

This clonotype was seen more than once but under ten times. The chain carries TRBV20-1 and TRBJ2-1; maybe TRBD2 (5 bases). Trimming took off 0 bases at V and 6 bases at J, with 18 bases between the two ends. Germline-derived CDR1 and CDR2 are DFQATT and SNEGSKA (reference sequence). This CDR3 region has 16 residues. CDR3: CSARDLFGNRTNEQFF. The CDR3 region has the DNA TGCAGTGCTAGAGATTTATTCGGGAACAGAACCAATGAGCAGTTCTTC.

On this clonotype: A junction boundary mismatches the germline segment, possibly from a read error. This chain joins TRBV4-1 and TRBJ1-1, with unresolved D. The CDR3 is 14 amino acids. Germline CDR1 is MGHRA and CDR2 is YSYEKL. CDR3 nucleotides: TGCGCCAGCAGCCTATGGACGCAACACACTGAAGATTTCTTT. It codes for CASSLWTQHTEDFF.

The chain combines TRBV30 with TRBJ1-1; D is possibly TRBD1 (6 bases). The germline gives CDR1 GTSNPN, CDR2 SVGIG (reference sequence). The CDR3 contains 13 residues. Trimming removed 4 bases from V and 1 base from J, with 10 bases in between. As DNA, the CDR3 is TGTGCCTGGAATCCACAGGGGAACACTGAAGCTTTCTTT. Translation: CAWNPQGNTEAFF. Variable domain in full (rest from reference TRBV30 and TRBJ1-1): SQTIHQWPATLVQPVGSPLSLECTVEGTSNPNLYWYRQAAGRGLQLLFYSVGIGQISSEVPQNLSASRPQDRQFILSSKKLLLSDSGFYLCAWNPQGNTEAFFGQGTRLTVV.

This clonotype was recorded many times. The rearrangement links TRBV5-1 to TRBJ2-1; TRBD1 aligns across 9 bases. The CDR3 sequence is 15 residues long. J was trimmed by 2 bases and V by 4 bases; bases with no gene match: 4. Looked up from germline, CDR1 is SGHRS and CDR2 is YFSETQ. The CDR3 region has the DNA TGCGCCAGCAGCAGTGGGACAGGGCCCTACAATGAGCAGTTCTTC. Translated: CASSSGTGPYNEQFF.

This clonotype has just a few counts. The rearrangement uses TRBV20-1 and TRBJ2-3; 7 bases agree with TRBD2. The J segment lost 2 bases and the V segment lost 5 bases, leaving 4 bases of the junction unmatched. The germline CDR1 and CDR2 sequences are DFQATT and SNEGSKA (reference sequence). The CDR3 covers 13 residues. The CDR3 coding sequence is TGCAGTGCTCGGGGGAGGGTCACAGATACGCAGTATTTT. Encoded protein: CSARGRVTDTQYF.

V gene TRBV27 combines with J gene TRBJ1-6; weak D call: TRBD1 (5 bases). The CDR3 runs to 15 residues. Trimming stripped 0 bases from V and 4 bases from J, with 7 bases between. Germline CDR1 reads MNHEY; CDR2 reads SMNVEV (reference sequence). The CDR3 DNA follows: TGTGCCAGCAGTTTATCGACAGTTTATAATTCACCCCTCCACTTT. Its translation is CASSLSTVYNSPLHF.

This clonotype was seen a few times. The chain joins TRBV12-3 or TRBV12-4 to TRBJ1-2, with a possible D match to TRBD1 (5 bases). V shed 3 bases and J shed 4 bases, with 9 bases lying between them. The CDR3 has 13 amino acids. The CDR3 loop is CASSFSRVYGYTF. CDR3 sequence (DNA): TGTGCCAGCAGTTTCAGCAGGGTCTATGGCTACACCTTC.

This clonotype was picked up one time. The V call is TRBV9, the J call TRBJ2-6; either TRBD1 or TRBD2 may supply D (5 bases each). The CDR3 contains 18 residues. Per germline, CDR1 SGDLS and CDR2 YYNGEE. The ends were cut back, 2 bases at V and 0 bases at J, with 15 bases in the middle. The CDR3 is CASSVNRDVGSGANVLTF. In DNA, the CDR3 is TGTGCCAGCAGCGTTAACCGGGACGTAGGCTCTGGGGCCAACGTCCTGACTTTC.

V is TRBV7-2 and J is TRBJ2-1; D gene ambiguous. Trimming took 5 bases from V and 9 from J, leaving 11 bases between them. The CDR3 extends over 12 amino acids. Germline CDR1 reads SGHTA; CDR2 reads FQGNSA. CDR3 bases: TGTGCCAGCAGCGAACAGCTTACTGAGCAGTTCTTC. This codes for CASSEQLTEQFF.